This T cell receptor beta chain was found in a study of blood T cell repertoires in COVID-19. As handled by the study authors: Quantification of nucleated cells was approximated via reference gene primer amplification. Measured with immunoSEQ multiplex PCR; TCRdb has only the in-frame clones, and not every one. V and J calls plus clone size are reproduced from that table; the DNA served to infer D and trimming. The sample gives about 280,000 clones, more than 75% of which show up once; approximately 2% is in the top ten. Per the germline V gene, CDR1 is MNHEY and CDR2 is SVGAGI. Between the trimmed V and J ends, which lost 5 bases and 2 bases, there was a span of 13 bases. The CDR3 loop spans 14 amino acids.

Source material: PBMCs or T cells enriched from blood (not recorded which). The rearrangement joins TRBV6-5 to TRBJ2-7; no reliable D call. The clonotype was recovered from a woman aged 60-75 years in a cohort exposed to, infected with or recovered from COVID-19 (not recorded which). The CDR3 nucleotides are TGTGCCAGCAGTCCTCTACAGACCCCCTACGAGCAGTACTTC. It translates to CASSPLQTPYEQYF.